The next 14 T cell receptor beta chains were all read from a single sample in a study of cytomegalovirus exposure and HLA in healthy donors. Generated by immunoSEQ multiplex PCR, the TCRdb table keeps only in-frame clones and is missing some. The repertoire holds 90,000 to 110,000 clones, with around 86% as singletons. The sample taken for sequencing was PBMCs. These receptors originate from a woman younger than 35 in good health and CMV-seropositive.

Only one count was recorded for this clone. V and J are TRBV6-1 and TRBJ2-7; 13 bases line up with TRBD2. Germline CDR1 reads MNHNS; CDR2 reads SASEGT. This CDR3 has 15 residues. V shed 6 bases and J 4 bases; nucleotides not matched to a gene: 6. The CDR3 DNA reads TGTGCCAGCAGCGCCACTAGCGGGAGGGGGTACGAGCAGTACTTC. It translates to CASSATSGRGYEQYF.

This sequence joins TRBV6-1 and TRBJ2-7; 9 bases are shared with TRBD1. Trimming removed 10 bases from V and 2 bases from J; junction bases left unmatched: 9. The V gene's germline CDR1 is MNHNS and CDR2 SASEGT. This CDR3 region has 14 residues. CDR3 loop: CATSDRDRAYEQYF. The CDR3 bases are TGTGCCACCTCCGACCGGGACAGGGCCTACGAGCAGTACTTC.

The rearrangement joins TRBV5-1 to TRBJ2-2, with D perhaps matching TRBD2 (6 bases). The length of the CDR3 is 17 residues. V was cut by 4 bases and J by 4 bases, with 20 bases left in between. Germline V gene data show CDR1 as SGHRS and CDR2 as YFSETQ. The CDR3 bases are TGCGCCAGCAGCACACTTACTAGCAGGCACGCCACCGGGGAGCTGTTTTTT. Amino acids: CASSTLTSRHATGELFF.

This clone came up a few times. CDR3 protein: CASTTRGHRELFF. CDR3 nucleotide sequence: TGTGCCAGCACCACCCGAGGGCACAGGGAGCTGTTTTTT. This sequence joins TRBV7-8 and TRBJ2-2, with D possibly matching TRBD2 (5 bases). This CDR3 contains 13 residues. V was shortened by 7 bases and J by 9 bases, with 15 bases between the two germline ends. Germline V CDR1 and CDR2: SGHVS, FQNEAQ.

In this sample, this clone turned up a few times. The chain recombines TRBV19 with TRBJ2-7; the match to TRBD2 covers 7 bases. Germline CDR1 and CDR2: LNHDA and SQIVND (reference sequence). The ends lost 2 bases at V and 2 bases at J; junction bases unmatched: 3. The CDR3 runs 14 residues. DNA for the CDR3: TGTGCCAGTAGTATATCTAGCGGACCCTACGAGCAGTACTTC. It translates to CASSISSGPYEQYF.

In its sample, this clone was seen once. V usage is TRBV5-1 and J usage is TRBJ1-3; 7 nucleotides agree with TRBD1. Germline V lookup: CDR1 SGHRS, CDR2 YFSETQ. The V and J ends lost 4 bases and 0 bases, in that order; junction bases with no gene match: 4. The CDR3 runs 15 residues. CDR3 region: CASSGGQSSGNTIYF. As DNA, the CDR3 is TGCGCCAGCAGCGGGGGACAGAGCTCTGGAAACACCATATATTTT.

This clone was counted a single time. This rearrangement joins TRBV27 to TRBJ2-1; D perhaps matches TRBD1 (6 bases). Trimming cost V 7 bases and J 6 bases, with 7 bases left between them. Germline CDR1 and CDR2: MNHEY and SMNVEV (reference sequence). This CDR3 spans 11 amino acids. The CDR3: CASIGGNEQFF. CDR3 DNA sequence: TGTGCCAGCATAGGGGGCAATGAGCAGTTCTTC.

The chain recombines TRBV6-5 with TRBJ1-2; D may be TRBD1 (6 bases). The CDR3 length is 14 residues. From germline, CDR1 is MNHEY and CDR2 SVGAGI. V was pared by 4 bases and J by 4 bases, with 13 bases between. The CDR3 nucleotides read TGTGCCAGCAGTTTATTCGGACAGACCTATGGCTACACCTTC. Protein product: CASSLFGQTYGYTF.

The chain links TRBV28 to TRBJ1-5; perhaps TRBD1 as D (6 bases). The V gene's germline CDR1 is MDHEN and CDR2 SYDVKM. V lost 3 bases, J lost 3 bases, and 12 bases lay in between. CDR3 length: 15 amino acids. The CDR3 sequence: CASSFAGANNQPQHF. The CDR3 DNA reads as TGTGCCAGCAGTTTCGCGGGGGCCAACAATCAGCCCCAGCATTTT.

V and J are TRBV4-1 and TRBJ1-2; no clear D gene. The V end lost 4 bases, the J end lost 7 bases, and 10 bases lay between the germline ends. CDR1 and CDR2 (germline): MGHRA, YSYEKL. CDR3 length equals 12 residues. The CDR3 DNA reads TGCGCCAGCAGCCTAATTGGAGCTGGCTACACCTTC. It codes for CASSLIGAGYTF.

This clone was recorded only once. The rearrangement links TRBV20-1 to TRBJ2-7; TRBD2 is a possible D gene (6 bases). CDR1 is DFQATT, CDR2 SNEGSKA, per germline (reference sequence). The CDR3 consists of 11 residues. The V and J ends lost 5 bases and 4 bases respectively, with 9 bases between them. This CDR3 reads CSALREYEQYF. The DNA for the CDR3 is TGCAGTGCTCTTCGGGAGTACGAGCAGTACTTC.

The CDR3 nucleotides read TGTGCCAGCAGCTTATACCCCCGAGAGAGGGAGGTAGGAGCTGAAGCTTTCTTT. It is translated as CASSLYPREREVGAEAFF. The chain uses TRBV11-2 and TRBJ1-1, with unresolved D. The CDR3 consists of 18 residues. Deletions cut 2 bases from V and 6 bases from J, with 25 bases between. Germline CDR1 is SGHAT and CDR2 is FQNNGV.

This chain links TRBV6-5 with TRBJ2-7; D is ambiguous. The CDR3 contains 15 residues. Trimming removed 6 bases at V and 7 bases at J, with 22 bases between. Germline V CDR1 and CDR2: MNHEY, SVGAGI. As DNA, the CDR3 is TGTGCCAGCAGGCGCGATCTCGACGGAGCTACGGAGCAGTACTTC. Amino acid sequence: CASRRDLDGATEQYF.

The chain couples TRBV5-1 to TRBJ1-5; 9 bases line up with TRBD1. J lost 6 bases, V lost 4 bases, and 11 bases had no gene match. Germline CDR1 SGHRS, CDR2 YFSETQ. The CDR3 covers 16 residues. In nucleotides, the CDR3 is TGCGCCAGCAGCCCCGAACCACAGGGGGCTGGTCAGCCCCAGCATTTT. This translates into CASSPEPQGAGQPQHF.